This TCR beta chain was sequenced for a study of spatial heterogeneity in lung cancer. For the study at large: Across tumor regions, counts of TCR transcripts showed a strong correlation with a T cell module score derived from matched bulk RNA-seq. Within raw reads, each unique TCR and UMI combination appeared on average more than ten times.

In TCRdb, the 5' RACE reads were re-called with MiXCR into one record per CDR3 protein. The data hold 5,200 or so distinct CDR3 sequences, with under 5% observed a single time. This clonotype was recorded many times. No antigen is known for it. Germline CDR1 reads GTSNPN; CDR2 reads SVGIG (reference sequence). With 0 bases clipped from V and 12 bases from J, the junction kept 18 bases outside the gene matches. The CDR3 has 17 amino acids. Stated time point: sample taken at primary tumor resection. Untreated early-stage non-small cell lung cancer patients, roughly 72 in total, were the donors. Tumor, nontumor lung or frozen PBMC supplied whole RNA, sequenced without sorting. The study, taken as a whole, reports: Expanded intratumoral alpha and beta TCR counts tracked tumor mutation counts.

The chain uses TRBV30 and TRBJ2-1, with TRBD1 identical over 9 bases. This TCR derives from a female donor with early-stage non-small cell lung cancer. Material: lung tumor tissue, obtained at surgery. CDR3 sequence reads: CAWSVYPPGQGFGWQFF. The CDR3 bases are TGTGCCTGGAGTGTATACCCTCCGGGACAGGGTTTTGGTTGGCAGTTCTTC.